This TCR beta chain was observed in a study of beta chain features in type 1 diabetes listed by TCRdb under 2018. Study-wide context: Patients and healthy donors did not differ in mean age, gender distribution, total cell number or subset yield. In the study, TCRB repertoires of sorted circulating CD4+ T cell subsets from recently diagnosed type 1 diabetes patients were compared with those of matched healthy donors. A total of about 100,000,000 sorted cells were examined across all samples, and RNA yield correlated strongly with the number of cells per subset. Whereas all 30 or so donors provided naive and central memory subsets, regulatory and stem cell-like memory subsets were isolated from just 8 patients and roughly 8 healthy donors. General conclusions and limits of the study: Patients with type 1 diabetes made fewer insertions and deleted more nucleotides at VDJ recombination sites, implying thymic rearrangement abnormalities. The naive, central memory and regulatory TCRB repertoires appeared to resemble one another more closely among patients than among healthy donors. Because cDNA rather than genomic DNA was sequenced, highly expressing activated cells could have been over-represented, although no difference in activation and CD3 levels was found between groups. A moderate but significant shortening of TCRB CDR3 length was observed in type 1 diabetes patients in all four CD4+ subsets. HLA sub-analyses involved small numbers of individuals, so any influence of HLA type on TCRB rearrangement remained unresolved. PCR might favor shorter templates, but patient and control samples were amplified and corrected together, so any skew would affect both groups equally.

The entire isolated RNA was reverse transcribed using the High Capacity cDNA Reverse Transcription Kit, and thus expressed TCRB transcripts were sequenced. Deep immunoSEQ sequencing was applied to naive, central memory and regulatory T cell samples, giving an average of roughly 3.6 million total reads per sample. Sorted cells were lysed in RLT buffer and RNA was extracted with DNase-treated RNeasy Micro or Mini kits, depending on cell number. To prevent cross-contamination, each cell subset was processed individually, whereas patient and healthy donor samples were processed jointly. The immunoSEQ multiplex PCR was used to amplify TCRB sequences from cDNA, yielding 87-bp fragments that span the CDR3 region. Amplicons were sequenced on the Illumina HiSeq platform. Turning to the authors' computational methods: Synthetic template baselines were used to correct PCR bias computationally, reads within Hamming distance 2 were collapsed, and singletons that could not be merged were discarded. Reads were aligned to IMGT to assign V, D and J genes, CDR3 length, and insertions or deletions at six rearrangement sites. Within each subset, clonotype counts were normalized to sorted cell number, after which true diversity and Gini coefficients were computed with the tcR R package. Repertoire sharing was quantified using the overlap coefficient calculated on TCRB nucleotide sequences. TCRdb retrieved this table from immuneACCESS and kept in-frame rearrangements only. Not all clones are present; in checked studies, unresolved V genes account for under half, and no reason is known for the remainder. V and J calls plus clone size are reproduced from that table; the DNA served to infer D and trimming. The sample yields under 150,000 clones; 6.5% to 8.5% were counted once. Together, the top ten hold 1.4% of the sample.

CDR1 MDHEN and CDR2 SYDVKM are derived from the germline V gene. The CDR3 goes from the cysteine to the phenylalanine over 20 residues. CDR3 DNA only is kept here, 60 bases in frame from base 1. From V the trimming removes 2 bases and from J it removes 9 bases, while the gene matches leave 19 bases of the junction unaccounted for. This clone was observed a handful of times. What antigen it recognizes has not been identified. No much larger clonotype is one base removed from it; base qualities were not supplied. From each donor, a single peripheral blood sample of approximately 120 mL on average was drawn into heparinised tubes. Using a panel that included CD45RO, CCR7, CD25, CD127, CD95 and CD27, naive, central memory, regulatory and stem cell-like memory CD4+ T cells were sorted on a BD FACSAria II. A purity above 95% was achieved for all sorted populations. PBMCs were isolated immediately by Lymphoprep density gradient centrifugation and stained directly without culture. Samples were stained and sorted in pairs, with one healthy donor and one patient per experiment, so that batch effects were minimized.

The sequenced sample consisted of central memory CD4+ T cells from blood. The receptor was derived from a woman aged 30 to 39 in good health. In this chain, TRBV28 is recombined with TRBJ2-1, with 13 central nucleotides matching TRBD2. The bases read TGTGCCAGCAGTTTAGGAGGCTTGAGGGTACTAGCGGGAGGGCCTTTTGAGCAGTTCTTC. Protein translation: CASSLGGLRVLAGGPFEQFF.